Listed below are T cell receptor beta chains from one sample, sequenced in a study of cytomegalovirus exposure and HLA in healthy donors. Assay used: immunoSEQ multiplex PCR; TCRdb lists only in-frame clones, some missing. This sample has fewer than 200,000 clones, with roughly two thirds found just once. Sample: PBMCs. The receptor set was obtained from a woman between 18 and 30 years old in good health and CMV-seropositive. Both conserved end residues are part of each CDR3.

>TRBJ2-3|TRBV5-8
CASNRIGSGSSADTQYF
>.|TRBV5-6
CASSLSLEAYEQYF
>TRBJ2-7|TRBV28
CASSWARGSFYEQYF
>TRBJ2-2|TRBV7-6
CASSSYRGRGTGELFF
>TRBJ2-7|TRBV19
CASSSGFPQDEQYF
>TRBJ2-7|TRBV4-3
CASSQGTAGQGSYEQYF
>TRBJ2-4|TRBV5-6
CASSLRVGLAPIQYF
>TRBJ2-1|TRBV5-4
CASSLEGGEQFF
>TRBJ1-2|TRBV6-1
CASRGDREPGYTF
>TRBJ2-2|TRBV7-2
CASSLGLAGGLSGELFF
>TRBJ2-5|TRBV25-1
CASRSRTSGRGETQYF
>TRBJ2-5|TRBV27
CASSLLAGGEKTQYF
>TRBJ1-2|TRBV18
CASSKGEGGGYGYTF
>TRBJ2-2|TRBV23-1
CASSQSRWRRAVTGELFF
>TRBJ1-6|TRBV7-8
CASSLRGTGIPRNSPLHF
>TRBJ2-3|TRBV6-5
CASSPLISASDTQYF
>TRBJ1-5|TRBV19
CASIGQGVYSNQPQHF
>.|TRBV6-4
CARGGGPYEQYF
>TRBJ1-1|TRBV28
CASSLRPPRTPEAFF
>TRBJ2-5|TRBV27
CASSPFLTSGIQETQYF
>TRBJ1-5|TRBV6-1
CASSELGPFGNQPQHF
>TRBJ1-5|TRBV30
CAWSEGGFNQPQHF
>TRBJ1-1|TRBV15
CATSRDREGMVAFF
>TRBJ2-5|TRBV6-5
CASSYGLSQETQYF
>TRBJ2-5|TRBV19
CASAAEETQYF
>TRBJ2-7|TRBV5-1
CASSFRQGGPYEQYF
>TRBJ2-2|TRBV7-3
CASSLIPTGELFF
>TRBJ2-7|TRBV5-1
CASSLTDSYEQYF
>TRBJ2-1|TRBV28
CASIGQGRGEQFF
>TRBJ1-4|TRBV20-1
CSARRGEKLFF
>TRBJ1-2|TRBV30
CAWTSGNYGYTF
>TRBJ1-1|TRBV7-3
CASSLDRGTEAFF
>.|TRBV18
CASSPLTSGSYEQYF
>TRBJ1-5|TRBV2
CASSEHRVNQPQHF
>TRBJ1-2|TRBV6-1
CASSEQGALHYGYTF
>TRBJ2-3|TRBV7-2
CASSSYSGWGTDTQYF
>TRBJ2-7|TRBV7-9
CASSLTGGSYEQYF
>TRBJ2-3|TRBV18
CASSRLSLGTSGGTDTQYF
>TRBJ2-1|TRBV21-1
CASSPGDSYNEQFF
>TRBJ1-3|TRBV9
CASSGTVGNTIYF
>TRBJ2-7|TRBV28
CASTGDRGRGSF
>TRBJ1-1|TRBV19
CASLGLNTEAFF
>TRBJ1-6|TRBV2
CASRKDLERIYNSPLHF
>TRBJ1-5|TRBV27
CASSLSDRDQPQHF
>TRBJ2-7|TRBV19
CASSIPGAEGEQYF
>TRBJ1-6|TRBV5-1
CASSLVPTGGSPLHF
>TRBJ2-5|TRBV6-6
CASSYPKETQYF
>TRBJ2-5|TRBV18
CASSPGGLQETQYF
>TRBJ1-1|TRBV6-5
CASRNEVRNTEAFF
>TRBJ1-1|TRBV6-5
CASSYSKGMNTEAFF
>TRBJ2-7|TRBV2
CASRSLERDSETF
>TRBJ2-2|TRBV6-1
CASGDSANTGELFF
>TRBJ1-2|TRBV9
CASSTTGARDYGYTF